This is a list of T cell receptor beta chains from one sample in a study of cytomegalovirus exposure and HLA in healthy donors. Some clones are missing from TCRdb's copy, which holds only in-frame ones; the method was immunoSEQ multiplex PCR. The data hold about 100,000 clones, with 60% to 80% observed a single time. The sequenced sample consisted of PBMCs. These TCRs come from a woman aged 40 to 50 in good health and CMV-seronegative. Both conserved end residues are part of each CDR3. A D gene is named only where the DNA matches it firmly. Clone sizes are given selectively: once, few, many, or a class where the clone is expanded.

-	TRBV9	TRBJ1-5	-	16	TGTGCCAGCAGCGCAGGTGCGGGGGGAAAGAATCAGCCCCAGCATTTT	CASSAGAGGKNQPQHF
-	TRBV5-1	TRBJ2-7	-	15	TGCGCCAGCAGCTTCAGGCAGCCCAATCGATACGAGCAGTACTTC	CASSFRQPNRYEQYF
TRBD1	TRBV2	TRBJ1-1	few	14	TGTGCCAGCAAGCTAGACAGGGAGCTCCCCGAAGCTTTCTTT	CASKLDRELPEAFF
TRBD2	TRBV4-3	TRBJ2-1	-	16	TGCGCCAGCAGCCAAGATTGGGCTAGCGGGGGGCCTGAGCAGTTCTTC	CASSQDWASGGPEQFF
TRBD1	TRBV6-5	TRBJ2-7	-	13	TGTGCCACCCAATACGGTACAGGGGACGAGCAGTACTTC	CATQYGTGDEQYF
-	TRBV29-1	TRBJ1-1	few	13	TGCAGCGTTGAAGGAGGGCCCAGCCGCGGAGCTTTCTTT	CSVEGGPSRGAFF
TRBD2	TRBV7-2	TRBJ2-7	-	13	TGTGCCAGCAGCTTAATTAGCGGGGGGGAGCAGTACTTC	CASSLISGGEQYF
-	TRBV2	TRBJ1-5	-	14	TGTGCCAGTCGAAGGGAGAATAGCAATCAGCCCCAGCATTTT	CASRRENSNQPQHF
TRBD1	TRBV7-2	TRBJ1-1	-	14	TGTGCCAGCTTACAGGGGTTGGGGAACACTGAAGCTTTCTTT	CASLQGLGNTEAFF
-	TRBV28	TRBJ2-7	-	15	TGTGCCAGCACCTCCACCGGGACAAACTCCTACGAGCAGTACTTC	CASTSTGTNSYEQYF